Following are 25 T cell receptor beta chains from one sample sequenced in a study of blood T cell repertoires in COVID-19. Method: immunoSEQ multiplex PCR; TCRdb's copy keeps in-frame clones and lacks some. The sample shows about 280,000 clones, approximately 86% of them seen only once. Sequencing was carried out using peripheral blood. These TCRs come from a woman aged 65 to 85 with COVID-19, enrolled during active disease.

The V call is TRBV5-4, the J call TRBJ2-2; a weak D match, TRBD2 (5 bases). This CDR3 contains 15 residues. Germline CDR1 reads SGHNT; CDR2 reads YYREEE (reference sequence). V lost 3 bases and J lost 4, with 13 bases in between. The CDR3 DNA follows: TGTGCCAGCAGCTCCAGCCTTGCGGGCACCGGGGAGCTGTTTTTT. This encodes CASSSSLAGTGELFF.

This sequence joins TRBV29-1 and TRBJ2-1, with a possible D match to TRBD1 (5 bases). V was shortened by 2 bases and J by 1 base, with 9 bases between the two germline ends. The germline gives CDR1 SQVTM, CDR2 ANQGSEA. The CDR3 has 14 residues. DNA for the CDR3: TGCAGCGTTGAATGGTCAGGGTCCTACAATGAGCAGTTCTTC. As protein: CSVEWSGSYNEQFF.

The chain has TRBV18 and TRBJ2-3; 7 bases align to TRBD2. Germline CDR1 is KGHSH and CDR2 is LQKENI. V was pared by 8 bases and J by 2 bases, with 10 bases of the junction left unmatched. This CDR3 region has 15 residues. In DNA form, the CDR3 reads TGTGCCAGCGCCTTCGAGGGGACTAACACAGATACGCAGTATTTT. This codes for CASAFEGTNTDTQYF.

The DNA for the CDR3 is TGTGCCAGCAGTGAACCATCCCAGGGGCCCCAGCATTTT. Protein: CASSEPSQGPQHF. The V and J genes are TRBV2 and TRBJ1-5, with D possibly being TRBD1 (5 bases). The germline V and J ends were trimmed by 2 bases and 9 bases, with 11 bases remaining between them. The CDR3 loop spans 13 amino acids. Germline V gives CDR1 SNHLY, CDR2 FYNNEI.

The chain employs TRBV4-1 and TRBJ2-3, with 10 bases aligning to TRBD2. Germline V lookup: CDR1 MGHRA, CDR2 YSYEKL. This CDR3 region has 18 residues. The V gene end was trimmed by 2 bases and the J gene end by 6 bases; junction bases not matched to a gene: 14. CDR3 protein: CASSQPIAGGFKGDTQYF. The CDR3 DNA reads as TGCGCCAGCAGCCAACCGATAGCGGGGGGATTCAAGGGGGATACGCAGTATTTT.

The J gene is TRBJ1-5, the V gene TRBV20-1; possible D gene TRBD1, 5 bases. CDR3 length: 11 residues. Germline assignment: CDR1 DFQATT and CDR2 SNEGSKA (reference sequence). Deletions cut 3 bases from V and 9 bases from J, with 9 bases between. CDR3 nucleotide sequence: TGCAGTGCTAGCCTCGGGGGGCCCCAGCATTTT. Its protein is CSASLGGPQHF.

A few counts support this clone. The chain links TRBV10-1 to TRBJ1-5; D is possibly TRBD1 (5 bases). The V gene's germline CDR1 is WNHNN and CDR2 SYGVQD (reference sequence). The CDR3 sequence is 13 residues long. V lost 5 bases, J lost 3 bases, and 8 bases lay in between. The CDR3 region has the DNA TGCGCCAGCAGTCCAGGGATCAATCAGCCCCAGCATTTT. Protein sequence: CASSPGINQPQHF.

V usage is TRBV4-3 and J usage is TRBJ2-7, with a possible D match to TRBD1 (6 bases). Looked up from germline, CDR1 is LGHNA and CDR2 is YSLEER. Trimming left V 0 bases short and J 9 bases short, with 15 bases between. This CDR3 spans 14 amino acids. The CDR3: CASSQDRGFGGQYF. CDR3 nucleotide sequence: TGCGCCAGCAGCCAAGATAGGGGGTTTGGGGGGCAGTACTTC.

V is TRBV5-4 and J is TRBJ2-3; perhaps TRBD1 as D (7 bases). CDR3 length: 15 residues. Germline CDR1 is SGHNT and CDR2 is YYREEE (reference sequence). Trimming removed 4 bases at V and 2 bases at J, with 14 bases between. CDR3 protein: CASSRGTAFTDTQYF. The CDR3 DNA reads as TGTGCCAGCAGCCGCGGGACAGCTTTCACAGATACGCAGTATTTT.

The rearrangement links TRBV9 to TRBJ1-6; a weak D match, TRBD1 (6 bases). The germline V and J ends were trimmed by 7 bases and 7 bases, with 27 bases remaining between them. Germline CDR1 reads SGDLS; CDR2 reads YYNGEE. The CDR3 totals 18 residues. CDR3 region: CASGAAVDRGTENSPLHF. Here the CDR3 DNA reads TGTGCCAGCGGAGCAGCAGTGGATAGGGGGACCGAGAATTCACCCCTCCACTTT.

The chain combines TRBV19 with TRBJ1-1; 9 bases are a match to TRBD1. Germline CDR1 and CDR2: LNHDA and SQIVND (reference sequence). Trimming at V came to 11 bases and at J to 2 bases, leaving 6 bases not matched to a gene. This CDR3 has 13 residues. CDR3 nucleotide sequence: TGTGCCGCCCGGGACAGGGCTAACACTGAAGCTTTCTTT. Translating gives CAARDRANTEAFF.

V gene TRBV4-2 combines with J gene TRBJ1-2; D not resolved. Per germline, CDR1 LGHNA and CDR2 YNFKEQ. There are 16 residues in the CDR3. Trimming took off 1 base at V and 2 bases at J, with 14 bases between the two ends. The CDR3 protein is CASSQGSAQANYGYTF. CDR3 bases: TGTGCCAGCAGCCAAGGGTCGGCGCAGGCAAACTATGGCTACACCTTC.

The rearrangement uses TRBV29-1 and TRBJ1-1; the D gene is possibly TRBD1 (5 bases). This CDR3 has 14 amino acids. The germline CDR1 and CDR2 sequences are SQVTM and ANQGSEA. V lost 3 bases and J lost 10, with 21 bases in between. CDR3: CSVEKDGGFRGAFF. The CDR3 region has the DNA TGCAGCGTTGAGAAAGACGGGGGTTTTAGGGGAGCTTTCTTT.

The V gene is TRBV19, the J gene TRBJ2-1; 14 bases agree with TRBD2. The J segment lost 12 bases and the V segment lost 5 bases, leaving 6 bases of the junction unmatched. Germline V CDR1 and CDR2: LNHDA, SQIVND (reference sequence). The CDR3 has 14 amino acids. CDR3 nucleotide sequence: TGTGCCAGTAGTCCGACGACTAGCGGGGGGGGGCAGTTCTTC. Its protein product is CASSPTTSGGGQFF.

This clone has a single count. CDR3 residues: CASSLGQGVTHEAFF. The CDR3 bases are TGTGCCAGCTCATTGGGACAGGGGGTGACTCATGAAGCTTTCTTT. This chain links TRBV18 with TRBJ1-1; 11 nucleotides align to TRBD1. The CDR3 length is 15 residues. The trim removed 5 bases at V and 7 bases at J, leaving 9 bases unmatched. CDR1 and CDR2 from the germline V gene are KGHSH and LQKENI.

V and J are TRBV7-9 and TRBJ1-2; weak D call: TRBD1 (6 bases). Germline V CDR1 and CDR2: SEHNR, FQNEAQ (reference sequence). V was shortened by 2 bases and J by 2 bases, with 18 bases between the two germline ends. CDR3 length: 17 amino acids. CDR3 DNA sequence: TGTGCCAGCAGCTTACGTACCGCAGGGGCAGGAAACTATGGCTACACCTTC. Its translation is CASSLRTAGAGNYGYTF.

The chain uses TRBV10-3 and TRBJ1-5; 11 bases match TRBD1. Unmatched junction bases numbered 13, after V lost 10 bases and J lost 5 bases. The CDR3 covers 16 residues. Germline CDR1 ENHRY, CDR2 SYGVKD. The CDR3 spells CASRTGGAGSDQPQHF. CDR3 DNA sequence: TGTGCCAGCAGGACAGGGGGCGCGGGATCGGATCAGCCCCAGCATTTT.

In this sample, this clone turned up once. The V gene is TRBV24-1, the J gene TRBJ2-7; TRBD1 matches at 8 bases. With 7 bases clipped from V and 3 bases from J, the junction kept 7 bases outside the gene matches. The length of the CDR3 is 14 residues. Germline V gene sequence: CDR1 KGHDR, CDR2 SFDVKD. This CDR3 is CATSPAGQGYEQYF. In nucleotides, the CDR3 is TGTGCCACCAGCCCAGCCGGACAGGGCTACGAGCAGTACTTC.

The chain combines TRBV2 with TRBJ1-2; the D gene is possibly TRBD1 (5 bases). The CDR3 has 11 residues. The germline V gene has CDR1 SNHLY and CDR2 FYNNEI. V lost 11 bases, J lost 8 bases, and 15 bases lay in between. CDR3 in DNA: TGTGCCGGCGGGGCAGTCGAAGGCTACACCTTC. Encoded protein: CAGGAVEGYTF.

V gene TRBV5-1 combines with J gene TRBJ2-1, with D possibly matching TRBD1 (5 bases). The CDR3 covers 13 residues. Trimming took 1 base from V and 6 from J, leaving 8 bases between them. Germline CDR1 and CDR2: SGHRS and YFSETQ. CDR3 bases: TGCGCCAGCAGCTTGCAGGGTAGCAATGAGCAGTTCTTC. Amino acids: CASSLQGSNEQFF.

The genes are TRBV21-1 and TRBJ2-7; the D call TRBD2 from the table was never checked on the DNA. TRBV21-1 is a pseudogene locus. This CDR3 region has 12 residues. CDR3 bases: TGTGCCAGGGGACTTTCCGCCTACGAGCAGTACTTC. Translating gives CARGLSAYEQYF.

CDR3 amino acids: CASSFGRGSYEQYF. The CDR3 DNA reads TGTGCCAGCAGCTTCGGGCGGGGTTCCTACGAGCAGTACTTC. The chain recombines TRBV13 with TRBJ2-7; TRBD2 is a possible D gene (6 bases). Germline V lookup: CDR1 PRHDT, CDR2 FYEKMQ (reference sequence). Trimming removed 3 bases from V and 1 base from J, with 10 bases in between. The CDR3 is 14 amino acids.

The chain recombines TRBV27 with TRBJ2-5, with 12 nucleotides matching TRBD2. The CDR3 covers 17 residues. V trimming: 6 bases; J trimming: 2 bases; junction bases outside the gene matches: 10. CDR1 and CDR2 from the germline V gene are MNHEY and SMNVEV (reference sequence). The CDR3 spells CASRSLAGGSEQETQYF. The CDR3 DNA follows: TGTGCCAGCAGGTCCCTAGCGGGGGGGTCCGAACAAGAGACCCAGTACTTC.

The CDR3 is CARPGLEFTDTQYF. CDR3 DNA sequence: TGTGCCAGGCCGGGACTAGAGTTCACAGATACGCAGTATTTT. The chain carries TRBV6-4 and TRBJ2-3; 8 nucleotides line up with TRBD2. Germline assignment: CDR1 MRHNA and CDR2 SNTAGT. V shed 9 bases, J shed 2 bases, and the junction held 7 bases outside the gene matches. The CDR3 is 14 residues long.

The V call is TRBV12-5, the J call TRBJ2-1; 8 bases are shared with TRBD2. Germline V gives CDR1 LGHNT, CDR2 FRNRAP. The CDR3 runs 16 residues. V shed 2 bases, J shed 4 bases, and the junction held 7 bases outside the gene matches. The CDR3 region is CASGLPNSGDYNEQFF. In nucleotides, the CDR3 is TGTGCTAGTGGTTTGCCAAATAGCGGGGATTACAATGAGCAGTTCTTC.